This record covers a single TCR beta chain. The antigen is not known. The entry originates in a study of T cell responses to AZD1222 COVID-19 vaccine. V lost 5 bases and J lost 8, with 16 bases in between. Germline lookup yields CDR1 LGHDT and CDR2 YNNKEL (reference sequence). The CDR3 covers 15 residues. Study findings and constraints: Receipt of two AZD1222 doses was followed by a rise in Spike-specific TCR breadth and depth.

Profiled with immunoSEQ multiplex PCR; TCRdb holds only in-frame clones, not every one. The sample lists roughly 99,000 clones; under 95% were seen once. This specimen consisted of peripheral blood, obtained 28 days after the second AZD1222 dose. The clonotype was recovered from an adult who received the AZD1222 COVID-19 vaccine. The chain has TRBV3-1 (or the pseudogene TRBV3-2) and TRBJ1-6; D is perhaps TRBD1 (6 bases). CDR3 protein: CASSVRDTWDSPLHF. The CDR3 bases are TGTGCCAGCAGCGTTCGGGACACCTGGGATTCACCCCTCCACTTT.